This TCR beta chain originates from a study of lymphopenia after photon versus proton radiotherapy. The study's findings and limits: Photon-treated patients lost naive T cells and TCR diversity; proton-treated stayed stable.

In the case of this clone: The target antigen is unknown. Just one base apart from a much larger clone, this may be a read error.

Germline V gene sequence: CDR1 MNHNS, CDR2 SASEGT. This CDR3 is built from 16 residues. V was pared by 4 bases and J by 7 bases, with 9 bases of the junction left unmatched. Measured with immunoSEQ multiplex PCR; TCRdb has only the in-frame clones, and not every one. The sample carries 25,000 to 30,000 clones, 85% to 90% recorded once. The chain links TRBV6-1 to TRBJ2-2; 10 positions agree with TRBD1. The receptor comes from a young man with gastric cancer. This specimen consisted of peripheral blood, obtained from a patient treated with photon-based radiotherapy. CDR3 sequence (DNA): TGTGCCAGCAGTGTGGCCGGGACAGGGGACGGCGGGGAGCTGTTTTTT. Translating gives CASSVAGTGDGGELFF.